This T cell receptor beta chain was captured in a study of blood T cell repertoires in COVID-19. The wider study: Specimens from acute and convalescent COVID-19 originated in the United States, Italy and Spain. The analysed material was cDNA or gDNA that came from T cells, B-cell-depleted T cells, or PBMCs.

In the original analysis: Amplified reference gene primers provided the basis for estimating nucleated cell counts. The data were produced by immunoSEQ multiplex PCR, yet TCRdb's version contains in-frame clones alone and is incomplete. For V, J and clone size, that table is used; D and trimming come from the DNA. The sample lists about 300,000 clones; about 87% were seen once. The CDR3 covers 16 residues. The V and J ends lost 1 base and 5 bases respectively, with 15 bases between them. Per the germline V gene, CDR1 is MGHRA and CDR2 is YSYEKL. This TCR came from a man between 65 and 80 years old with acute or convalescent COVID-19. Specimen: peripheral blood. The chain has TRBV4-1 and TRBJ1-5; D is unresolved. The CDR3 loop is CASSQGERLTDQPQHF. The CDR3, as DNA: TGCGCCAGCAGCCAAGGGGAAAGACTAACTGATCAGCCCCAGCATTTT.